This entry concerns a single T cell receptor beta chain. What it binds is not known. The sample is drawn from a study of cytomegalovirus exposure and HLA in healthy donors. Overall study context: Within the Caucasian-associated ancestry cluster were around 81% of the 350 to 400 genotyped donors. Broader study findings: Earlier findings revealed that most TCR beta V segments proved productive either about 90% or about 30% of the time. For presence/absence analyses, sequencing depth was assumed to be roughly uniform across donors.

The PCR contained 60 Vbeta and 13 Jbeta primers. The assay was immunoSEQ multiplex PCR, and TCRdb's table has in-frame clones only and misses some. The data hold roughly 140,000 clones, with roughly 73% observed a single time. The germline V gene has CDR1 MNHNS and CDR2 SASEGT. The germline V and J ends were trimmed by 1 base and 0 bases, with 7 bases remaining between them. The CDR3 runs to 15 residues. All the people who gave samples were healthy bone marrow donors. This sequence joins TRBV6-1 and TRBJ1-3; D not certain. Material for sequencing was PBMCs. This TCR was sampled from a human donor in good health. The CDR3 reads CASSEGRSSGNTIYF. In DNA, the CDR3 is TGTGCCAGCAGTGAAGGTCGCAGCTCTGGAAACACCATATATTTT.